These 30 T cell receptor beta chains came from one sample sequenced in a study of T cell clusters in autoimmune cytopenias. Each sample's input was around 250 ng genomic DNA, 38,000 or so genome equivalents. TRB was amplified by touch-down multiplex PCR, primer pools A and B combined. TCRdb reprocessed the multiplex PCR reads; each CDR3 protein has one entry and no DNA is given. In all, the sample yields 6,000 to 8,500 distinct CDR3 sequences. Sequencing was performed on peripheral blood. Source of these receptors: a human donor with an autoimmune cytopenia or autoimmune hepatitis (not recorded which).

V usage is TRBV6-5 and J usage is TRBJ1-1. Germline V gene data show CDR1 as MNHEY and CDR2 as SVGAGI. The CDR3 spans 14 residues. CDR3: CASSYLGLNTEAFF.

According to its frequency, this clonotype is medium-sized. This rearrangement joins TRBV11-1 to TRBJ2-7; TCRdb's assignment of TRBD1 cannot be checked, as there is no DNA. CDR3 length: 14 residues. Germline CDR1 reads SGHAT; CDR2 reads FQDESV (reference sequence). CDR3 amino acids: CASSSSGNRYEQYF.

This chain connects TRBV18 to TRBJ1-4. CDR3 length: 13 amino acids. CDR1 and CDR2 from the germline V gene are KGHSH and LQKENI. The CDR3 loop reads CASSPTTIEKLFF.

The chain combines TRBV15 with TRBJ1-4. This CDR3 has 13 residues. Germline V gene data show CDR1 as LNHNV and CDR2 as YYDKDF (reference sequence). This chain's CDR3 is CATSRQNNEKLFF.

This clonotype registers medium-sized by frequency. The chain carries TRBV6-1 and TRBJ2-2. The CDR3 is made up of 13 amino acids. The germline V gene has CDR1 MNHNS and CDR2 SASEGT. CDR3 loop: CASSEEGTGELFF.

The chain employs TRBV6-2 or TRBV6-3 and TRBJ2-7. The CDR3 is made up of 15 amino acids. The germline gives CDR1 MNHEY, CDR2 SVGEGT. Here the CDR3 reads CASRLIQRDSYEQYF.

The V call is TRBV18, the J call TRBJ2-7. Germline-derived CDR1 and CDR2 are KGHSH and LQKENI. The CDR3 loop spans 12 amino acids. Here the CDR3 reads CASSDRSYEQYF.

This clonotype shows up as medium-sized by frequency. The V call is TRBV18, the J call TRBJ2-1. CDR1 is KGHSH and CDR2 is LQKENI in the germline V gene. The CDR3 is 12 residues long. The CDR3 reads CASSPLAIEQFF. Variable domain in full (rest from reference TRBV18 and TRBJ2-1): NAGVMQNPRHLVRRRGQEARLRCSPMKGHSHVYWYRQLPEEGLKFMVYLQKENIIDESGMPKERFSAEFPKEGPSILRIQQVVRGDSAAYFCASSPLAIEQFFGPGTRLTVL.

This clonotype shows up as medium-sized (0.01 to 0.1%) by frequency. The gene calls are TRBV6-5 and TRBJ2-3; TCRdb calls TRBD1, which cannot be checked without DNA. CDR1 and CDR2 from the germline V gene are MNHEY and SVGAGI. CDR3 length: 17 amino acids. The CDR3 region is CASTRSGGSEYTDTQYF.

J is TRBJ2-7 and V is TRBV11-2; TCRdb indicates TRBD1, and absent DNA this call remains unverified. Looked up from germline, CDR1 is SGHAT and CDR2 is FQNNGV. This CDR3 region has 12 residues. CDR3 loop: CASSQNRVEQYF.

Judged by frequency, this clonotype is medium-sized. The J gene is TRBJ2-3, the V gene TRBV6-5. CDR1 and CDR2 from the germline V gene are MNHEY and SVGAGI. CDR3 length: 16 amino acids. CDR3 amino acids: CASSYSFTAGTDTQYF.

This rearrangement joins TRBV30 to TRBJ2-1; TCRdb names TRBD1, which stays unverified in the absence of DNA. CDR1 GTSNPN and CDR2 SVGIG come from the germline V gene (reference sequence). This CDR3 contains 14 residues. This chain's CDR3 is CAWSRGVSYNEQFF.

The CDR3 loop is CASSSRGTGGGTGELFF. The rearrangement joins TRBV5-4 to TRBJ2-2; the D call of TRBD1 rests on TCRdb alone, since no DNA is present to check it. Germline V gives CDR1 SGHNT, CDR2 YYREEE (reference sequence). The CDR3 has 17 residues.

The V call is TRBV6-1, the J call TRBJ2-5. CDR1 MNHNS and CDR2 SASEGT come from the germline V gene. The CDR3 runs 15 residues. The CDR3 loop reads CASSESGRPQETQYF.

The chain joins TRBV12-3 or TRBV12-4 to TRBJ1-1; the D call of TRBD1 rests on TCRdb alone, since no DNA is present to check it. CDR3 length equals 15 residues. Here the CDR3 reads CASSFRDGMNTEAFF.

The chain combines TRBV11-1 with TRBJ2-7; TCRdb indicates TRBD1, and absent DNA this call remains unverified. Looked up from germline, CDR1 is SGHAT and CDR2 is FQDESV (reference sequence). The CDR3 loop spans 13 amino acids. The CDR3 region is CASSSGGAHEQYF.

This clonotype is labeled medium-sized based on frequency. The chain is built from TRBV30 and TRBJ1-2. Germline loops: CDR1 GTSNPN, CDR2 SVGIG (reference sequence). This CDR3 spans 16 amino acids. CDR3 sequence: CAWIPGTSHPNYGYTF.

The chain links TRBV4-3 to TRBJ2-7; TCRdb reports TRBD2, a call that lacks DNA to check it against. The V gene's germline CDR1 is LGHNA and CDR2 YSLEER. The CDR3 runs 14 residues. The CDR3: CASSPSSGGAKQYF.

V usage is TRBV5-5 and J usage is TRBJ2-7. This CDR3 is built from 14 residues. CDR1 is SGHKS, CDR2 YYEKEE, per germline (reference sequence). CDR3: CASSYASSSYEQYF.

Considering frequency, this clonotype is medium-sized. This sequence joins TRBV19 and TRBJ2-7; the TCRdb call, TRBD1, lacks DNA for checking. CDR3 size: 15 residues. CDR1 is LNHDA, CDR2 SQIVND, per germline (reference sequence). The CDR3 sequence is CASSPPGDRAYEQYF. The full variable domain, its missing parts supplied by reference TRBV19 and TRBJ2-7, is DGGITQSPKYLFRKEGQNVTLSCEQNLNHDAMYWYRQDPGQGLRLIYYSQIVNDFQKGDIAEGYSVSREKKESFPLTVTSAQKNPTAFYLCASSPPGDRAYEQYFGPGTRLTVT.

The V and J genes are TRBV13 and TRBJ2-4. The CDR3 is 16 amino acids. Germline V gives CDR1 PRHDT, CDR2 FYEKMQ (reference sequence). This CDR3 is CASSLSEILAKNIQYF.

By frequency, this clonotype registers medium-sized (0.01 to 0.1%). The chain carries TRBV29-1 and TRBJ1-2. Germline V gene data show CDR1 as SQVTM and CDR2 as ANQGSEA. The CDR3 is 12 residues long. CDR3 region: CSGGTDGYGYTF.

Judged by frequency, this clonotype is medium-sized. This chain joins TRBV30 and TRBJ2-3. The length of the CDR3 is 12 residues. The germline gives CDR1 GTSNPN, CDR2 SVGIG (reference sequence). This chain's CDR3 is CAWSPDPDTQYF.

This chain links TRBV10-1 with TRBJ2-7; without DNA, the TCRdb call of TRBD1 cannot be checked. This CDR3 contains 15 residues. CDR1 and CDR2 from the germline V gene are WNHNN and SYGVQD (reference sequence). CDR3 amino acids: CASSGGDRISYEQYF.

The gene calls are TRBV4-3 and TRBJ1-5. CDR1 and CDR2 from the germline V gene are LGHNA and YSLEER. The CDR3 loop spans 15 amino acids. The CDR3 loop reads CASSQELYSNQPQHF.

This chain connects TRBV12-3 or TRBV12-4 to TRBJ2-3; as DNA is missing, the TRBD1 call by TCRdb cannot be tested. The CDR3 runs to 13 residues. The CDR3 spells CASSPDSTDTQYF.

This clonotype is identified as medium-sized from frequency. V is TRBV6-5 and J is TRBJ1-2; TCRdb selects TRBD1, and the lack of DNA leaves this call unchecked. The germline V gene encodes CDR1 MNHEY and CDR2 SVGAGI. The CDR3 consists of 14 residues. CDR3 region: CASSYLGAGYGYTF.

This clonotype is labeled medium-sized based on frequency. V is TRBV30 and J is TRBJ2-3; TCRdb outputs TRBD1, but without DNA this stays unchecked. The CDR3 spans 15 residues. The germline V gene has CDR1 GTSNPN and CDR2 SVGIG (reference sequence). The CDR3 here is CAWRPQVGLADTQYF.

By frequency, this clonotype registers medium-sized (0.01 to 0.1%). The gene calls are TRBV11-1 and TRBJ2-7; TCRdb lists TRBD1, though no DNA is available to test this call. This CDR3 is built from 15 residues. The germline gives CDR1 SGHAT, CDR2 FQDESV (reference sequence). The CDR3 protein is CASSLIRDRAYEQYF.

The rearrangement joins TRBV6-5 to TRBJ1-2; the TCRdb call, TRBD1, lacks DNA for checking. Germline CDR1 is MNHEY and CDR2 is SVGAGI. The CDR3 is 11 amino acids. The CDR3: CATWGVYGYTF.